This T cell receptor (beta chain) was obtained from a study of blood T cells in healthy people across ages. Then a second PCR, running roughly 7 to 11 cycles, was carried out with a sample-barcoded 5' primer and a J-beta primer mix. All cDNA molecules were each tagged by a template-switch adaptor with 12 random nucleotides. A minimum of 2.5 million CDR3-containing paired-end reads was obtained for each sample. From the 5' RACE reads, TCRdb called clonotypes with MiXCR, one entry per CDR3 protein. The sample yields 1.8 million or so distinct CDR3 sequences, 39% seen once. V was shortened by 3 bases and J by 2 bases, with 10 bases between the two germline ends. From germline, CDR1 is SGHTA and CDR2 FQGNSA. The length of the CDR3 is 14 residues.

The receptor was derived from a human donor in good health. The sample taken for sequencing was blood. The chain recombines TRBV7-2 with TRBJ1-2; possible D gene TRBD1, 5 bases. The CDR3 region is CASSFAGLNYGYTF. In DNA, the CDR3 is TGTGCCAGCAGCTTCGCAGGGTTGAACTATGGCTACACCTTC.